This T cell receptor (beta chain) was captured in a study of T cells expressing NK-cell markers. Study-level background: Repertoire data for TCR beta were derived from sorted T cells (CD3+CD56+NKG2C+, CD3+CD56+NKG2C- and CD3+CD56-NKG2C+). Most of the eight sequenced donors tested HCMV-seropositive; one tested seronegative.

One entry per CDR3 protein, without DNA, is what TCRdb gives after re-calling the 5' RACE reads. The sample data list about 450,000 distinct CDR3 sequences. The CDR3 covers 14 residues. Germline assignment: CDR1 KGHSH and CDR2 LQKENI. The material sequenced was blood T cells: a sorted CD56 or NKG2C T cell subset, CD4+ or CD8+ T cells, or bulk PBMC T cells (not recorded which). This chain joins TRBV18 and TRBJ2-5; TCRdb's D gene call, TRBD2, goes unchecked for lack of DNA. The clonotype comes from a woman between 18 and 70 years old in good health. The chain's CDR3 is CASSPGPLQETQYF.